The T cell receptor (beta chain) described here comes from a study of T cells in Graves' hyperthyroidism and ophthalmopathy. Notes on the study in general: Most thyroid clonotypes expanded above 0.001 appeared in blood too. Median prediction lead before ophthalmopathy onset was about 6.3 months with the model.

With regard to this clonotype: What it recognizes is unknown.

TCR beta CDR3 regions were amplified from RNA. HTBI primers were employed in a first-round RT-PCR of the TCR CDR3. TCRdb redid the calling of the multiplex PCR reads with MiXCR, one entry per CDR3 protein. The repertoire holds roughly 500,000 distinct CDR3 sequences, with 46% as singletons. CDR1 and CDR2 (germline): SEHNR, FQNEAQ (reference sequence). The ends lost 5 bases at V and 4 bases at J; junction bases unmatched: 7. The CDR3 spans 14 residues. This TCR was sampled from an adult woman with Graves' disease, either hyperthyroidism or ophthalmopathy (not recorded which). The rearrangement joins TRBV7-9 to TRBJ1-2; TRBD1 aligns across 7 bases. Sequencing was done on a sample of peripheral blood or thyroid tissue (not recorded which). This chain's CDR3 is CASSARQGVYGYTF. In DNA, the CDR3 is TGTGCCAGCAGCGCCCGACAGGGCGTCTATGGCTACACCTTC.